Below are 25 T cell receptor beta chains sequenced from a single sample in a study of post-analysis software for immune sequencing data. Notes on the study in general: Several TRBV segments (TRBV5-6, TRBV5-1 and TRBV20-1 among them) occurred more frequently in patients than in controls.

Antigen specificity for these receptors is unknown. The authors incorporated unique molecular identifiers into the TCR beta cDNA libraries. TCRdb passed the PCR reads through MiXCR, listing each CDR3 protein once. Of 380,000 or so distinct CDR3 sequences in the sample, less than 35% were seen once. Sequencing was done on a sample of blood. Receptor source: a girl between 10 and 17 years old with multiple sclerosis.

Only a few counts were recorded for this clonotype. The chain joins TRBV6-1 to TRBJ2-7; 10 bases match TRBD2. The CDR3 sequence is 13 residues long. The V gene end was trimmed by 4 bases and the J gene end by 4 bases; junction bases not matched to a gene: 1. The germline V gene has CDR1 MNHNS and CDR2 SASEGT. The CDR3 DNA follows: TGTGCCAGCAGTGTGACTAGCGGGTACGAGCAGTACTTC. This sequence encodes CASSVTSGYEQYF.

CDR3 in DNA: TGTGCCAGCAGCCAAATGACAGGGAAGAACACTGAAGCTTTCTTT. It translates to CASSQMTGKNTEAFF. This rearrangement joins TRBV16 to TRBJ1-1; TRBD1 aligns across 7 bases. CDR1 and CDR2 from the germline V gene are KGHSY and FQNENV. The CDR3 contains 15 residues. The junction had 4 bases not matched to a gene; V was cut back by 2 bases and J by 1 base.

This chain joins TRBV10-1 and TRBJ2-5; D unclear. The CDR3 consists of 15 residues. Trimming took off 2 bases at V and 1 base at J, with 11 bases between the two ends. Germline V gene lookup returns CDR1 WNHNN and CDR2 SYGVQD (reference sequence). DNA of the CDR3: TGCGCCAGCAGTGAGGGGCCAGCTACCCAAGAGACCCAGTACTTC. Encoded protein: CASSEGPATQETQYF.

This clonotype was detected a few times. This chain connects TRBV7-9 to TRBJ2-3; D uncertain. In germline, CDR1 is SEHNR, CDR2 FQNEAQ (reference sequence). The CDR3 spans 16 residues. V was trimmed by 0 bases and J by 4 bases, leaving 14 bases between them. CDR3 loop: CASSLAGDIVADTQYF. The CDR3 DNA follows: TGTGCCAGCAGCTTAGCGGGTGACATCGTAGCAGATACGCAGTATTTT.

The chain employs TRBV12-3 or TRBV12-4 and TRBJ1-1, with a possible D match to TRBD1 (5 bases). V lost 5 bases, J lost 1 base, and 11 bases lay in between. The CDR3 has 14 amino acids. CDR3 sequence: CASSLDSGNTEAFF. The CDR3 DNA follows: TGTGCCAGCAGTCTTGACAGTGGGAACACTGAAGCTTTCTTT.

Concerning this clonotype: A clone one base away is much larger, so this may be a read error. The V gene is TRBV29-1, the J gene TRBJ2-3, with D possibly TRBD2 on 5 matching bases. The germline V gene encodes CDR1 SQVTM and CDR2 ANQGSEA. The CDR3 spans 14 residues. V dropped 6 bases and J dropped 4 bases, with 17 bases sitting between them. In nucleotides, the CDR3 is TGCAGCGTCCTCCACCGCGGGTCTTCAGATACGCAGTATTTT. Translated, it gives CSVLHRGSSDTQYF.

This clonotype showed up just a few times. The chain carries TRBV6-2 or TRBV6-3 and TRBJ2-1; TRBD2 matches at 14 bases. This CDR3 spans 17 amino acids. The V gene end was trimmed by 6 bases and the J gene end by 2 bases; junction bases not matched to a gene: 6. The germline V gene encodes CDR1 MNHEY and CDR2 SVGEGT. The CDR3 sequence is CASSGTSGGIAYNEQFF. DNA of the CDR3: TGTGCCAGCAGCGGGACTAGCGGGGGCATTGCCTACAATGAGCAGTTCTTC.

The CDR3 spells CASSLEFMNTEAFF. CDR3 coding DNA: TGTGCCAGCAGCTTAGAGTTCATGAACACTGAAGCTTTCTTT. The rearrangement joins TRBV7-8 to TRBJ1-1; D gene ambiguous. CDR1 is SGHVS, CDR2 FQNEAQ, per germline. V was clipped by 1 base and J by 0 bases, with 6 bases between them. This CDR3 region has 14 residues.

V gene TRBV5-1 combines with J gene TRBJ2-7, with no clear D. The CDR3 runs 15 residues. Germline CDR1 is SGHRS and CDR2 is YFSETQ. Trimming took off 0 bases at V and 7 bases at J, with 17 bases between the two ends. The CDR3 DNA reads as TGCGCCAGCAGCTTGGACGGCGGAGTAACGGAAGAGCAGTACTTC. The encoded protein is CASSLDGGVTEEQYF. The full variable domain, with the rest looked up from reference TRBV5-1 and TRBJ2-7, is KAGVTQTPRYLIKTRGQQVTLSCSPISGHRSVSWYQQTPGQGLQFLFEYFSETQRNKGNFPGRFSGRQFSNSRSEMNVSTLELGDSALYLCASSLDGGVTEEQYFGPGTRLTVT.

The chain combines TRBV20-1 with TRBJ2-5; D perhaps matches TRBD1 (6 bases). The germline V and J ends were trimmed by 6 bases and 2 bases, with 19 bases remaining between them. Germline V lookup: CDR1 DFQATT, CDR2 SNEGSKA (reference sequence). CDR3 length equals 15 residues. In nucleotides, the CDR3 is TGCAGTGCAGGAGAGTCAGGGGTCAAGCAAGAGACCCAGTACTTC. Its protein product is CSAGESGVKQETQYF.

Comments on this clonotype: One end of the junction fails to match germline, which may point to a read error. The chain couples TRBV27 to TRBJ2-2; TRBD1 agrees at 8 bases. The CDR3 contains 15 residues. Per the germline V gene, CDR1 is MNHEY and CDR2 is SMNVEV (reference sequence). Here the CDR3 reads CASRMTGANTGERFF. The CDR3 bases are TGTGCCAGCAGGATGACAGGGGCGAACACCGGGGAGCGGTTTTTT.

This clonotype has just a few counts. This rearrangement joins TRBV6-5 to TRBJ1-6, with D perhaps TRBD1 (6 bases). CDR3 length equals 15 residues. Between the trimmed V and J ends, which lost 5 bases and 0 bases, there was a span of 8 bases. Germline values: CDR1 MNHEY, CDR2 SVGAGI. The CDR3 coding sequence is TGTGCCAGCAGTATACAGGGCTCCTATAATTCACCCCTCCACTTT. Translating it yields CASSIQGSYNSPLHF.

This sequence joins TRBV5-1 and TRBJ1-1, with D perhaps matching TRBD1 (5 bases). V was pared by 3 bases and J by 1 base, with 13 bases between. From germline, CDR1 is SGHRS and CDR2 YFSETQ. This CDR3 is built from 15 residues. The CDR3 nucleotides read TGCGCCAGCAGCTATACGGGACCGGGGAACACTGAAGCTTTCTTT. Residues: CASSYTGPGNTEAFF.

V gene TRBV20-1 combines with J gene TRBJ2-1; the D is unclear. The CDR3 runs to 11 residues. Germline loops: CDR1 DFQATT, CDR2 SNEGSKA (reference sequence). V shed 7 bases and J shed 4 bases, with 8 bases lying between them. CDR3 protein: CSVVVYNEQFF. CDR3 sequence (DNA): TGCAGTGTTGTTGTGTACAATGAGCAGTTCTTC.

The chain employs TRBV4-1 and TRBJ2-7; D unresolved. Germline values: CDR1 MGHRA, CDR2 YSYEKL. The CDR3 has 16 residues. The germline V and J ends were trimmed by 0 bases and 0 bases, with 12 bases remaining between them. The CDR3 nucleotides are TGCGCCAGCAGCCAAGAGGAACACCCTAGCTCCTACGAGCAGTACTTC. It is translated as CASSQEEHPSSYEQYF.

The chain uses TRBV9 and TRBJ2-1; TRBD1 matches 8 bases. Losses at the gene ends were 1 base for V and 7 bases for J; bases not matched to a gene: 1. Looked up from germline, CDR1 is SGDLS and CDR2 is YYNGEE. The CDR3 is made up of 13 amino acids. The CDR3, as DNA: TGTGCCAGCAGCGTAAACAGGGGGAATGAGCAGTTCTTC. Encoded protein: CASSVNRGNEQFF.

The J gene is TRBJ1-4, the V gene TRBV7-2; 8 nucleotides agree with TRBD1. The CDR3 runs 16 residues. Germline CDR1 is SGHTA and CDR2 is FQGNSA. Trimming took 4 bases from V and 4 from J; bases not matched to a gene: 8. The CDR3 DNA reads TGTGCCAGCAGCTCCAATCGACAGGGGAATAATGAAAAACTGTTTTTT. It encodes CASSSNRQGNNEKLFF.

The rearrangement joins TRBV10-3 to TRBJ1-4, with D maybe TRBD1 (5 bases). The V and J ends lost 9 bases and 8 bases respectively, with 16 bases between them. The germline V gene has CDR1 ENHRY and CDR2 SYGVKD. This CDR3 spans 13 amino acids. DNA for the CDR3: TGTGCCATTTGGGACTCCAAGGAGGAAAAACTGTTTTTT. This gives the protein CAIWDSKEEKLFF.

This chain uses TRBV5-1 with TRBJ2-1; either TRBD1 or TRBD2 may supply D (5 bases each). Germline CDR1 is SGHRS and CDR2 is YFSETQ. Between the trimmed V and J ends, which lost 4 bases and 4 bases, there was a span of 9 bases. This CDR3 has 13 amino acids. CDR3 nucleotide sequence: TGCGCCAGCAGCCACGGGGCTTACAATGAGCAGTTCTTC. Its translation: CASSHGAYNEQFF.

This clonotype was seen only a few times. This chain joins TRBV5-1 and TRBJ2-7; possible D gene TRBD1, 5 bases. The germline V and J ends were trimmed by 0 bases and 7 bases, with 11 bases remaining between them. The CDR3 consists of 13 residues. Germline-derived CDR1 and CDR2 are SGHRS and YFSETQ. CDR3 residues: CASSLVAGREQYF. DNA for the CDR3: TGCGCCAGCAGCTTGGTCGCAGGGCGTGAGCAGTACTTC.

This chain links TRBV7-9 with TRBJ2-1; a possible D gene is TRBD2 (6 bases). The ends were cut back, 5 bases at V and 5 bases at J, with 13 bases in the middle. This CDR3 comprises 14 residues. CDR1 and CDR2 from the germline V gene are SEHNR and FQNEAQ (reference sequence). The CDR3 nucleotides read TGTGCCAGCAGCCTTGGGACTGAGGACAATGAGCAGTTCTTC. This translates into CASSLGTEDNEQFF.

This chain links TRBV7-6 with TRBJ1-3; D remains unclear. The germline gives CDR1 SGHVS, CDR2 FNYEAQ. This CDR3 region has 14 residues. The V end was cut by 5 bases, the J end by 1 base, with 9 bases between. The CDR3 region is CASSPTVSGNTIYF. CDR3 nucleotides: TGTGCCAGCAGCCCAACAGTATCTGGAAACACCATATATTTT.

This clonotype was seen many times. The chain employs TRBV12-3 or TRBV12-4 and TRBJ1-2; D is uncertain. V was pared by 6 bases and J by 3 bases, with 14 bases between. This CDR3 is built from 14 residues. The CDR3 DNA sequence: TGTGCCAGCAGCCACCGACGCTTCGACTATGGCTACACCTTC. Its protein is CASSHRRFDYGYTF.

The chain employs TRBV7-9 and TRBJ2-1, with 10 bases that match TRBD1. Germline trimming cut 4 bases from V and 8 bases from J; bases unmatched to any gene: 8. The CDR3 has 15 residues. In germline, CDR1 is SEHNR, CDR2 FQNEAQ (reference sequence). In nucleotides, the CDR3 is TGTGCCAGCAGCTCCACTGGACAGGGGGTATATGAGCAGTTCTTC. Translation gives CASSSTGQGVYEQFF. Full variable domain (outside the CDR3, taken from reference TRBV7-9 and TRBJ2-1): DTGVSQNPRHKITKRGQNVTFRCDPISEHNRLYWYRQTLGQGPEFLTYFQNEAQLEKSRLLSDRFSAERPKGSFSTLEIQRTEQGDSAMYLCASSSTGQGVYEQFFGPGTRLTVL.

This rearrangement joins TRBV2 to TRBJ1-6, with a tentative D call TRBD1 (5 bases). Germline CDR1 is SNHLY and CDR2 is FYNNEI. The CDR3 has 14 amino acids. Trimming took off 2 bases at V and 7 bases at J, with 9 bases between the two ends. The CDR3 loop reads CASSEHGGNSPLHF. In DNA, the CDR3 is TGTGCCAGCAGTGAACACGGGGGGAATTCACCCCTCCACTTT.